The T cell receptor beta chain under discussion was sequenced for a study of cytotoxic CD8 clonotypes in ibrutinib-treated CLL. Regarding the study as a whole: Rare overall, public clonotypes shrank or held steady under therapy.

For TCR beta libraries, roughly 2.2 micrograms of genomic DNA were obtained from cryopreserved PBMCs. Sequenced by immunoSEQ multiplex PCR; TCRdb stores in-frame clones only, minus some. The sample holds roughly 180,000 clones; less than 85% are singletons and the top ten take 4.6%. The count of this clone is one. The antigen remains unidentified. Germline CDR1 and CDR2: SGDLS and YYNGEE. This CDR3 spans 14 amino acids. V was pared by 4 bases and J by 1 base, with 11 bases between. This TCR derives from a human donor with chronic lymphocytic leukemia. V is TRBV9 and J is TRBJ1-1; maybe TRBD1 (6 bases). The sample in question was PBMCs, obtained after 24 months of ibrutinib treatment. The CDR3 DNA is TGTGCCAGCAGCCTGGACAGCTGGAACACTGAAGCTTTCTTT. Translation gives CASSLDSWNTEAFF.